This TCR beta chain was recorded in a study of cytomegalovirus exposure and HLA in healthy donors. Worth noting for this clone: As yet, its antigen is unknown. This sample includes further DNA sequences coding for the same CDR3.

With 8 bases removed from V and 7 bases from J, the gap between germline ends came to 18 bases. CDR1 MDHEN and CDR2 SYDVKM come from the germline V gene. The CDR3 is 14 residues long. General study points: Presence/absence analyses rested on an assumption that sequencing depth was roughly uniform across donors.

The PCR had 60 Vbeta and 13 Jbeta primers. Some clones are missing from TCRdb's copy, which holds only in-frame ones; the method was immunoSEQ multiplex PCR. In the table there are about 96,000 clones, about 70% of which are singletons. The rearrangement joins TRBV28 to TRBJ1-5; no reliable D call. This TCR came from an older woman in good health and CMV-seropositive. Source material: PBMCs. The CDR3 loop reads CASRPFAVGQPQHF. The CDR3, as DNA: TGTGCCAGCCGCCCCTTTGCGGTTGGCCAGCCCCAGCATTTT.